The present TCR beta chain was sequenced within a study of blood T cell repertoires in COVID-19. Germline V gives CDR1 SGHNT, CDR2 YENEEA. The V gene lost 4 bases and the J gene lost 1 base, with 8 bases spanning the gap. This CDR3 comprises 13 residues. There are a few counts of this clone. TCRdb keeps only in-frame clones here, not all; method: immunoSEQ multiplex PCR. The table lists roughly 200,000 clones, 75% to 85% of them singletons. J is TRBJ2-7 and V is TRBV11-3, with TRBD1 as a possible D gene (5 bases). This sequence originates from a woman aged 25 to 39 with COVID-19, enrolled during active disease. The sequenced material came from peripheral blood. The CDR3 sequence is CASSWGGSYEQYF. CDR3 nucleotides: TGTGCCAGCAGCTGGGGCGGTTCCTACGAGCAGTACTTC.